The present TCR beta chain was sequenced within a study of T cells expressing NK-cell markers. Germline V gives CDR1 SGHTA, CDR2 FQGNSA. The CDR3 consists of 15 residues. After re-calling the 5' RACE reads, TCRdb lists one entry per CDR3 protein, DNA absent. This repertoire includes 150,000 or so distinct CDR3 sequences. The sample comprised blood T cells: a sorted CD56 or NKG2C T cell subset, CD4+ or CD8+ T cells, or bulk PBMC T cells (not recorded which). The chain is built from TRBV7-2 and TRBJ2-7. The TCR was taken from a woman aged 18-70 years in good health. This CDR3 reads CASSLSGSVGVEQYF.